A single sample gave rise to the 20 T cell receptor beta chains below, sequenced in a study of T cells in Graves' hyperthyroidism and ophthalmopathy. Authors of the study amplified TCR beta CDR3 regions from RNA transcripts. RT-PCR in the first round (using the HTBI primer set) targeted the TCR CDR3. TCRdb ran MiXCR on the multiplex PCR reads and lists one entry per CDR3 protein. The sample has approximately 600,000 distinct CDR3 sequences; less than 25% are singletons. The sequencing input was blood. The receptors shown here come from a man in his thirties or forties with Graves' ophthalmopathy.

As concerns this clonotype: This may arise from a read error, as a much more abundant clone is one base away. The V gene is TRBV6-1, the J gene TRBJ2-2; TRBD1 aligns across 7 bases. Germline values: CDR1 MNHNS, CDR2 SASEGT. The CDR3 sequence is 17 residues long. CDR3 amino acids: CAGSRSTGTENTGELFF. In DNA form, the CDR3 reads TGTGCCGGCAGCCGAAGTACCGGGACAGAGAACACCGGGGAGCTGTTTTTT.

This clonotype was observed a few times. The chain joins TRBV20-1 to TRBJ2-7, with a weak D call TRBD2 (6 bases). Deletions cut 0 bases from V and 5 bases from J, with 11 bases between. Germline CDR1 and CDR2: DFQATT and SNEGSKA (reference sequence). The CDR3 is 13 residues long. CDR3 nucleotide sequence: TGCAGTGCTAGAGAGGGTGGGGGGAACGAGCAGTACTTC. Translation gives CSAREGGGNEQYF.

This clonotype has a count of ten or more. The chain recombines TRBV12-3 or TRBV12-4 with TRBJ1-6; a possible D gene is TRBD1 (6 bases). This CDR3 region has 16 residues. Trimming removed 2 bases at V and 5 bases at J, with 13 bases between. CDR3 DNA: TGTGCCAGCAGTTTAAGGGCAGGGGTAGATAATTCACCCCTCCACTTT. This sequence encodes CASSLRAGVDNSPLHF.

This clonotype was observed a few times. The chain recombines TRBV7-9 with TRBJ2-7; D might be TRBD1 (6 bases). The V end was cut by 2 bases, the J end by 3 bases, with 8 bases between. Per the germline V gene, CDR1 is SEHNR and CDR2 is FQNEAQ (reference sequence). The CDR3 is 13 amino acids. The CDR3 loop reads CASSLRDNYEQYF. The CDR3 bases are TGTGCCAGCAGCTTACGGGACAACTACGAGCAGTACTTC. Drawing the rest from reference TRBV7-9 and TRBJ2-7, the complete variable domain is DTGVSQNPRHKITKRGQNVTFRCDPISEHNRLYWYRQTLGQGPEFLTYFQNEAQLEKSRLLSDRFSAERPKGSFSTLEIQRTEQGDSAMYLCASSLRDNYEQYFGPGTRLTVT.

This clonotype was observed many times. The genes are TRBV28 and TRBJ1-1, with D unresolved. Germline loops: CDR1 MDHEN, CDR2 SYDVKM. Trimming stripped 7 bases from V and 1 base from J, with 10 bases between. The CDR3 has 13 residues. The CDR3 DNA follows: TGTGCCAGCACCTTTGGAGAGAACACTGAAGCTTTCTTT. It is translated as CASTFGENTEAFF.

This clonotype was seen a handful of times. The rearrangement links TRBV30 to TRBJ2-2; 7 nucleotides line up with TRBD2. CDR3 length: 17 amino acids. Trimming removed 0 bases from V and 2 bases from J; junction bases left unmatched: 9. CDR1 and CDR2 (germline): GTSNPN, SVGIG (reference sequence). CDR3 sequence reads: CAWSVALGGINTGELFF. The CDR3 DNA reads TGTGCCTGGAGTGTAGCCCTCGGGGGGATTAACACCGGGGAGCTGTTTTTT.

The chain carries TRBV4-2 and TRBJ1-5; the D gene is possibly TRBD1 (5 bases). Germline CDR1 and CDR2: LGHNA and YNFKEQ. This CDR3 contains 15 residues. V lost 4 bases and J lost 7, with 17 bases in between. The CDR3 loop is CASSPSGIGGQPQHF. In nucleotides, the CDR3 is TGTGCCAGCAGCCCGTCCGGGATTGGGGGACAGCCCCAGCATTTT.

The V call is TRBV6-1, the J call TRBJ2-7; perhaps TRBD2 as D (6 bases). The CDR3 length is 12 residues. CDR1 MNHNS and CDR2 SASEGT come from the germline V gene. V dropped 11 bases and J dropped 4 bases, with 15 bases sitting between them. This chain's CDR3 is CAGGTSLYEQYF. CDR3 nucleotide sequence: TGTGCCGGCGGGACTTCTCTTTACGAGCAGTACTTC.

This clonotype was seen only once. The genes are TRBV15 and TRBJ1-2; no firm D call. Trimming took 3 bases from V and 4 from J, leaving 12 bases between them. CDR3 size: 14 residues. Germline CDR1 is LNHNV and CDR2 is YYDKDF (reference sequence). The CDR3 region is CATSRAVDGYGYTF. CDR3 sequence (DNA): TGTGCCACCAGCAGGGCGGTTGACGGCTATGGCTACACCTTC.

The table lists this clonotype with many counts. The V and J genes are TRBV7-2 and TRBJ1-4, with D unresolved. CDR3 length: 14 residues. Germline CDR1 reads SGHTA; CDR2 reads FQGNSA. With 2 bases removed from V and 5 bases from J, the gap between germline ends came to 9 bases. CDR3 sequence (DNA): TGTGCCAGCAGCTTAAAAACGGGCAATGAAAAACTGTTTTTT. Translating gives CASSLKTGNEKLFF.

A single count supports this clonotype. This rearrangement joins TRBV2 to TRBJ1-1, with TRBD1 as a possible D gene (5 bases). The ends were cut back, 9 bases at V and 3 bases at J, with 20 bases in the middle. This CDR3 has 15 residues. CDR1 is SNHLY and CDR2 is FYNNEI in the germline V gene. In DNA form, the CDR3 reads TGTGCCAGGCCACAGGAGGGGCCGCGGGACACTGAAGCTTTCTTT. It codes for CARPQEGPRDTEAFF.

This clonotype was recorded many times. The V gene is TRBV18, the J gene TRBJ1-5, with D possibly matching TRBD1 (5 bases). The CDR3 spans 15 residues. V lost 1 base, J lost 7 bases, and 14 bases lay in between. CDR1 is KGHSH, CDR2 LQKENI, per germline. CDR3 protein: CASSPHGTARQPQHF. Written as DNA, the CDR3 is TGTGCCAGCTCACCACATGGGACCGCACGGCAGCCCCAGCATTTT.

The chain links TRBV19 to TRBJ2-5; 14 bases are shared with TRBD2. CDR1 is LNHDA and CDR2 is SQIVND in the germline V gene (reference sequence). The J segment lost 4 bases and the V segment lost 1 base, leaving 2 bases of the junction unmatched. CDR3 length: 16 amino acids. This CDR3 is CASSIVGTSGRETQYF. CDR3 in DNA: TGTGCCAGTAGTATAGTTGGGACTAGCGGGAGAGAGACCCAGTACTTC.

This clonotype turned up a few times. The V call is TRBV6-1, the J call TRBJ1-2; the D gene is possibly TRBD1 (5 bases). Germline-derived CDR1 and CDR2 are MNHNS and SASEGT. Trimming pared 6 bases from V and 7 bases from J, leaving 18 bases between. This CDR3 region has 14 residues. Written as DNA, the CDR3 is TGTGCCAGCAGCCTTGGGGGGGGGGTAGGTGGCTACACCTTC. This codes for CASSLGGGVGGYTF.

This clonotype was seen many times. The rearrangement links TRBV20-1 to TRBJ1-1; D remains ambiguous. CDR3 length: 15 residues. V was pared by 5 bases and J by 3 bases, with 19 bases between. Germline V gene lookup returns CDR1 DFQATT and CDR2 SNEGSKA (reference sequence). The CDR3 loop is CSAGADPLGDTEAFF. As DNA, the CDR3 is TGCAGTGCTGGAGCCGACCCCCTTGGGGACACTGAAGCTTTCTTT.

The chain links TRBV3-1 to TRBJ2-1; D unresolved. Germline-derived CDR1 and CDR2 are LGHDT and YNNKEL (reference sequence). Trimming removed 4 bases from V and 4 bases from J, with 11 bases in between. The CDR3 is made up of 14 amino acids. The CDR3 DNA is TGTGCCAGCAGCCCTGATCGGATATACAATGAGCAGTTCTTC. Translating it yields CASSPDRIYNEQFF.

The V and J genes are TRBV5-1 and TRBJ2-3; D gene uncertain. The germline CDR1 and CDR2 sequences are SGHRS and YFSETQ. This CDR3 is built from 14 residues. Trimming shortened V by 4 bases and J by 2 bases, and 11 bases separated the two germline ends. CDR3 sequence reads: CASSIRTDTDTQYF. CDR3 nucleotides: TGCGCCAGCAGCATCCGGACCGACACAGATACGCAGTATTTT. The full variable domain, completed using reference TRBV5-1 and TRBJ2-3, is KAGVTQTPRYLIKTRGQQVTLSCSPISGHRSVSWYQQTPGQGLQFLFEYFSETQRNKGNFPGRFSGRQFSNSRSEMNVSTLELGDSALYLCASSIRTDTDTQYFGPGTRLTVL.

This clonotype was seen repeatedly, ten times or more. This rearrangement joins TRBV12-3 or TRBV12-4 to TRBJ2-5; 13 positions match TRBD2. V lost 2 bases, J lost 4 bases, and 4 bases stayed unmatched. The CDR3 loop spans 16 amino acids. For the CDR3, the DNA is TGTGCCAGCAGTTTATCCCGGACTAGCGGGAGAGAGACCCAGTACTTC. Translating it yields CASSLSRTSGRETQYF.

This clonotype showed up just a few times. This chain uses TRBV7-9 with TRBJ2-7; no clear D gene. The CDR3 totals 14 residues. Trimming removed 1 base from V and 1 base from J, with 8 bases in between. Germline CDR1 reads SEHNR; CDR2 reads FQNEAQ (reference sequence). For the CDR3, the DNA is TGTGCCAGCAGCTTAGACTCCAAATCCTACGAGCAGTACTTC. This sequence encodes CASSLDSKSYEQYF. Using reference TRBV7-9 and TRBJ2-7 for the parts outside the CDR3, the full variable domain is DTGVSQNPRHKITKRGQNVTFRCDPISEHNRLYWYRQTLGQGPEFLTYFQNEAQLEKSRLLSDRFSAERPKGSFSTLEIQRTEQGDSAMYLCASSLDSKSYEQYFGPGTRLTVT.

This clonotype was counted at least ten times. The chain carries TRBV12-3 or TRBV12-4 and TRBJ1-5, with 10 bases aligning to TRBD1. The CDR3 runs to 16 residues. V shed 5 bases, J shed 1 base, and the junction held 5 bases outside the gene matches. The chain's CDR3 is CASSTRDRGSNQPQHF. The CDR3 nucleotides read TGTGCCAGCAGTACCCGGGACAGGGGAAGCAATCAGCCCCAGCATTTT.